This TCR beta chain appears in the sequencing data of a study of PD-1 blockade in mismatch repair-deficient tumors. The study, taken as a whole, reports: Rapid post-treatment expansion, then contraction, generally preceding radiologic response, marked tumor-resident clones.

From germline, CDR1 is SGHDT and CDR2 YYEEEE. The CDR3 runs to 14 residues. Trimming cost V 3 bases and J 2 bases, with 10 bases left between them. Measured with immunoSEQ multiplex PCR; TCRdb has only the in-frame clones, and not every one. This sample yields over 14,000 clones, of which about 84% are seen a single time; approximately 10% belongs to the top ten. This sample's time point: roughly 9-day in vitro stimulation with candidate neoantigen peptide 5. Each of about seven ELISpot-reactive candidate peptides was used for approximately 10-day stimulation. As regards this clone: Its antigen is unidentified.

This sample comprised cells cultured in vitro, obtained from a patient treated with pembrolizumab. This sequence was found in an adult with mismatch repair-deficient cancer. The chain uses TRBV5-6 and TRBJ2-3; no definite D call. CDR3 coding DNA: TGTGCCAGCAGCTATCCCCCGGCCACAGATACGCAGTATTTT. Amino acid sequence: CASSYPPATDTQYF. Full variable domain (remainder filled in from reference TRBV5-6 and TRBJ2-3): DAGVTQSPTHLIKTRGQQVTLRCSPKSGHDTVSWYQQALGQGPQFIFQYYEEEERQRGNFPDRFSGHQFPNYSSELNVNALLLGDSALYLCASSYPPATDTQYFGPGTRLTVL.